Below, 11 T cell receptor beta chains from the same sample are listed, as sequenced in a study of T cells in Graves' hyperthyroidism and ophthalmopathy. Researchers amplified the TCR beta CDR3 regions from RNA transcripts. First-round RT-PCR with HTBI primers amplified the TCR CDR3 region. TCRdb re-analysed the multiplex PCR reads in MiXCR, keeping a single row per CDR3 protein. Of some 690,000 distinct CDR3 sequences in the sample, 17% are singletons; the top ten hold around a sixth. What was sequenced was blood. The receptor source for this set is a man between 50 and 59 years old with Graves' hyperthyroidism.

The table lists this clonotype with many counts. The chain couples TRBV5-1 to TRBJ2-3; D uncertain. This CDR3 comprises 14 residues. CDR1 and CDR2 (germline): SGHRS, YFSETQ. V lost 0 bases, J lost 5 bases, and 10 bases lay in between. CDR3 protein: CASSLEVRQDTQYF. The CDR3 nucleotides are TGCGCCAGCAGCTTGGAGGTGAGGCAAGATACGCAGTATTTT. The entire variable domain, with the rest obtained from reference TRBV5-1 and TRBJ2-3, is as follows: KAGVTQTPRYLIKTRGQQVTLSCSPISGHRSVSWYQQTPGQGLQFLFEYFSETQRNKGNFPGRFSGRQFSNSRSEMNVSTLELGDSALYLCASSLEVRQDTQYFGPGTRLTVL.

This clonotype was detected ten times or more. The chain uses TRBV13 and TRBJ2-7, with D tentatively TRBD2 (6 bases). The V and J ends lost 5 bases and 0 bases respectively, with 11 bases between them. The CDR3 covers 14 residues. Germline CDR1 and CDR2: PRHDT and FYEKMQ (reference sequence). The CDR3 bases are TGTGCCAGCAGCGAGGAGGGGAGCTCCTACGAGCAGTACTTC. Its protein product is CASSEEGSSYEQYF.

This clonotype showed up just a few times. A much larger clonotype is one base distant, so this may be a read error. The CDR3 end shows no conserved phenylalanine or tryptophan, and so a read error is likely. J is TRBJ1-2 and V is TRBV28; D is perhaps TRBD1 (5 bases). This CDR3 spans 14 amino acids. Per the germline V gene, CDR1 is MDHEN and CDR2 is SYDVKM. V was pared by 5 bases and J by 1 base, with 11 bases between. In DNA, the CDR3 is TGTGCCAGCAGTATTGACAGTGATAACTATGGCTACACCTCC. This translates into CASSIDSDNYGYTS.

This clonotype was recorded many times. V is TRBV28 and J is TRBJ2-1, with 10 bases lining up with TRBD2. V lost 6 bases and J lost 3; bases outside the gene matches: 8. The length of the CDR3 is 16 residues. CDR1 and CDR2 (germline): MDHEN, SYDVKM. CDR3 nucleotide sequence: TGTGCCAGCAGACTTCTGGGACTAGCGCACTACAATGAGCAGTTCTTC. It encodes CASRLLGLAHYNEQFF.

This clonotype was detected ten times or more. The CDR3 sequence is CASSSGTHPGELFF. The CDR3 DNA reads as TGTGCCAGCAGTTCGGGGACACACCCCGGGGAGCTGTTTTTT. The rearrangement links TRBV28 to TRBJ2-2, with TRBD1 as a possible D gene (6 bases). V gave up 4 bases and J gave up 6 bases, with 12 bases separating them. CDR1 is MDHEN and CDR2 is SYDVKM in the germline V gene. CDR3 length equals 14 residues.

The rearrangement uses TRBV5-1 and TRBJ1-1, with D possibly matching TRBD1 (6 bases). V lost 5 bases and J 1 base, leaving 21 bases between the germline ends. Germline assignment: CDR1 SGHRS and CDR2 YFSETQ. CDR3 size: 17 residues. The CDR3, as DNA: TGCGCCAGCAGTCGCGGACAGCCCATGGGGACGAACACTGAAGCTTTCTTT. It yields the protein CASSRGQPMGTNTEAFF.

This clonotype was counted at least ten times. V is TRBV27 and J is TRBJ1-6, with D possibly TRBD1 on 5 matching bases. This CDR3 has 13 amino acids. The ends were cut back, 8 bases at V and 10 bases at J, with 15 bases in the middle. In germline, CDR1 is MNHEY, CDR2 SMNVEV (reference sequence). The DNA of the CDR3 is TGTGCCAGCCAGTTGGGGGTGCGGTCACCCCTCCACTTT. It codes for CASQLGVRSPLHF.

This clonotype has ten or more counts. The genes are TRBV11-2 and TRBJ1-5; 8 nucleotides match TRBD1. The CDR3 is made up of 16 amino acids. V lost 6 bases to trimming and J lost 10 bases; unmatched junction nucleotides: 17. CDR1 is SGHAT and CDR2 is FQNNGV in the germline V gene. The CDR3 loop reads CASSSEGQGRTHPQHF. The DNA for the CDR3 is TGTGCCAGCAGTTCTGAAGGACAGGGCCGAACCCACCCCCAGCATTTT.

This clonotype was seen at least ten times. This sequence joins TRBV2 and TRBJ2-6, with no clear D. This CDR3 has 15 residues. Trimming pared 4 bases from V and 0 bases from J, leaving 7 bases between. Germline V CDR1 and CDR2: SNHLY, FYNNEI. Here the CDR3 DNA reads TGTGCCAGCAGTGCTGTGGCCTCTGGGGCCAACGTCCTGACTTTC. It codes for CASSAVASGANVLTF.

This clonotype was observed at least ten times. J is TRBJ1-5 and V is TRBV5-5, with 7 bases fitting TRBD1. J was trimmed by 2 bases and V by 2 bases; bases with no gene match: 10. The CDR3 runs 17 residues. Per germline, CDR1 SGHKS and CDR2 YYEKEE (reference sequence). CDR3 amino acids: CASSLGQAYRGNQPQHF. The CDR3 nucleotides are TGTGCCAGCAGCTTAGGACAGGCCTACCGGGGCAATCAGCCCCAGCATTTT.

V is TRBV11-2 and J is TRBJ1-3, with D tentatively TRBD1 (6 bases). This CDR3 region has 17 residues. Trimming left V 6 bases short and J 1 base short, with 19 bases between. The germline gives CDR1 SGHAT, CDR2 FQNNGV. The CDR3 DNA follows: TGTGCCAGCAGGGTTTTAACAGGGCTCGGTTCTGGAAACACCATATATTTT. Translated, it gives CASRVLTGLGSGNTIYF. The full variable domain, rest sourced from reference TRBV11-2 and TRBJ1-3, is EAGVAQSPRYKIIEKRQSVAFWCNPISGHATLYWYQQILGQGPKLLIQFQNNGVVDDSQLPKDRFSAERLKGVDSTLKIQPAKLEDSAVYLCASRVLTGLGSGNTIYFGEGSWLTVV.